The 32 T cell receptor beta chains below were found in one sample sequenced in a study of T cells after posttransplantation cyclophosphamide. This table comes from immunoSEQ multiplex PCR, and its TCRdb copy is limited to in-frame clones, with some not included. The sample holds 47,000 or so clones, about 90% seen once. The sequencing input was PBMCs. The receptors originated from a woman aged 45-59 years in good health and a related stem cell transplant donor.

This chain links TRBV6-5 with TRBJ2-3, with TRBD2 matching over 9 bases. V trimming: 8 bases; J trimming: 0 bases; junction bases outside the gene matches: 3. The CDR3 is 14 residues long. Germline assignment: CDR1 MNHEY and CDR2 SVGAGI. This chain's CDR3 is CASQRGDSTDTQYF. As DNA, the CDR3 is TGTGCCAGCCAGCGGGGGGACAGCACAGATACGCAGTATTTT.

The V gene is TRBV5-4, the J gene TRBJ1-2; tentatively, D is TRBD1 (5 bases). The CDR3 loop spans 14 amino acids. Trimming removed 1 base from V and 3 bases from J, with 10 bases in between. From germline, CDR1 is SGHNT and CDR2 YYREEE (reference sequence). DNA for the CDR3: TGTGCCAGCAGCTTGAGTCAGGGTGACTATGGCTACACCTTC. It encodes CASSLSQGDYGYTF. Full variable domain (missing parts from reference TRBV5-4 and TRBJ1-2): ETGVTQSPTHLIKTRGQQVTLRCSSQSGHNTVSWYQQALGQGPQFIFQYYREEENGRGNFPPRFSGLQFPNYSSELNVNALELDDSALYLCASSLSQGDYGYTFGSGTRLTVV.

This rearrangement joins TRBV7-7 to TRBJ1-4; D is undetermined. The CDR3 totals 14 residues. Germline V gene sequence: CDR1 SSHAT, CDR2 FNYEAQ (reference sequence). The ends were cut back, 3 bases at V and 0 bases at J, with 5 bases in the middle. CDR3 residues: CASSLAPTNEKLFF. CDR3 in DNA: TGTGCCAGCAGCTTGGCCCCAACTAATGAAAAACTGTTTTTT.

The V and J genes are TRBV9 and TRBJ2-1; D is perhaps TRBD2 (5 bases). The germline V gene encodes CDR1 SGDLS and CDR2 YYNGEE. This CDR3 spans 18 amino acids. The V gene lost 3 bases and the J gene lost 5 bases, with 24 bases spanning the gap. The CDR3 spells CASSGPVGELRLNNEQFF. CDR3 DNA sequence: TGTGCCAGCAGCGGACCCGTTGGGGAATTAAGACTAAACAATGAGCAGTTCTTC.

The CDR3 is CASSLEGGKGTDTQYF. The DNA for the CDR3 is TGTGCCAGCAGCTTGGAGGGCGGGAAGGGCACAGATACGCAGTATTTT. V and J are TRBV5-4 and TRBJ2-3; TRBD2 is a possible D gene (6 bases). Looked up from germline, CDR1 is SGHNT and CDR2 is YYREEE (reference sequence). This CDR3 region has 16 residues. Trimming shortened V by 0 bases and J by 1 base, and 12 bases separated the two germline ends.

The gene calls are TRBV6-1 and TRBJ1-2, with 7 nucleotides matching TRBD1. V shed 3 bases and J 1 base; nucleotides not matched to a gene: 5. The germline gives CDR1 MNHNS, CDR2 SASEGT. CDR3 length equals 15 residues. The CDR3 loop reads CASSDNRGINYGYTF. CDR3 nucleotide sequence: TGTGCCAGCAGTGATAACAGGGGAATTAACTATGGCTACACCTTC.

The chain uses TRBV2 and TRBJ2-7; TRBD1 aligns across 8 bases. V shed 3 bases and J 2 bases; nucleotides not matched to a gene: 3. CDR1 SNHLY and CDR2 FYNNEI come from the germline V gene. The CDR3 spans 14 residues. The CDR3 DNA reads as TGTGCCAGCAGTGACAGGGGGCGAGCCTACGAGCAGTACTTC. Translation: CASSDRGRAYEQYF.

The chain has TRBV6-1 and TRBJ1-1, with TRBD1 identical over 8 bases. V shed 4 bases, J shed 4 bases, and the junction held 5 bases outside the gene matches. There are 14 residues in the CDR3. The V gene's germline CDR1 is MNHNS and CDR2 SASEGT. CDR3: CASSGTGRGTEAFF. The CDR3 DNA sequence: TGTGCCAGCAGTGGGACAGGGAGGGGCACTGAAGCTTTCTTT.

The rearrangement links TRBV6-1 to TRBJ2-7; 10 positions match TRBD1. With V trimmed by 5 bases and J by 0 bases, 4 bases remained unmatched. This CDR3 has 15 amino acids. Germline V gene lookup returns CDR1 MNHNS and CDR2 SASEGT. The CDR3 DNA follows: TGTGCCAGCAGTTTGGGGGACAGGGGCTCCTACGAGCAGTACTTC. Translated, it gives CASSLGDRGSYEQYF.

This chain uses TRBV5-6 with TRBJ2-1, with TRBD1 matching over 11 bases. CDR1 SGHDT and CDR2 YYEEEE come from the germline V gene. CDR3 length: 17 residues. Losses at the gene ends were 4 bases for V and 7 bases for J; bases not matched to a gene: 13. The DNA for the CDR3 is TGTGCCAGCAGCCCCGACCCAGGACAGGGGGCTGTAAATGAGCAGTTCTTC. This sequence encodes CASSPDPGQGAVNEQFF.

V gene TRBV5-1 combines with J gene TRBJ1-5; D perhaps matches TRBD1 (5 bases). From germline, CDR1 is SGHRS and CDR2 YFSETQ. The CDR3 is made up of 14 amino acids. Deletions cut 3 bases from V and 3 bases from J, with 10 bases between. Here the CDR3 reads CASSSGGINQPQHF. In DNA form, the CDR3 reads TGCGCCAGCAGCTCCGGGGGGATCAATCAGCCCCAGCATTTT. Filled out from reference TRBV5-1 and TRBJ1-5, the complete variable domain reads KAGVTQTPRYLIKTRGQQVTLSCSPISGHRSVSWYQQTPGQGLQFLFEYFSETQRNKGNFPGRFSGRQFSNSRSEMNVSTLELGDSALYLCASSSGGINQPQHFGDGTRLSIL.

The J gene is TRBJ1-1, the V gene TRBV5-1; 7 nucleotides line up with TRBD1. This CDR3 has 14 amino acids. Germline V gene lookup returns CDR1 SGHRS and CDR2 YFSETQ. The junction had 5 bases not matched to a gene; V was cut back by 2 bases and J by 4 bases. The chain's CDR3 is CASSLWRTGTEAFF. CDR3 DNA: TGCGCCAGCAGCTTATGGAGGACAGGCACTGAAGCTTTCTTT.

The chain joins TRBV19 to TRBJ1-1; tentative D call: TRBD1 (5 bases). This CDR3 contains 14 residues. CDR1 and CDR2 from the germline V gene are LNHDA and SQIVND (reference sequence). V was shortened by 9 bases and J by 7 bases, with 21 bases between the two germline ends. The CDR3 nucleotides read TGTGCCAGCTACTCTGGGAGGGGTGGGAATGAAGCTTTCTTT. Encoded protein: CASYSGRGGNEAFF.

The rearrangement uses TRBV5-4 and TRBJ2-5, with D possibly being TRBD1 (6 bases). The V end was cut by 4 bases, the J end by 2 bases, with 27 bases between. CDR1 is SGHNT, CDR2 YYREEE, per germline (reference sequence). This CDR3 has 19 residues. The CDR3 is CASSPTHAGAPEEQETQYF. The DNA for the CDR3 is TGTGCCAGCAGCCCCACCCATGCAGGGGCCCCCGAGGAACAAGAGACCCAGTACTTC.

In this sample, this clone turned up a few times. The chain is built from TRBV19 and TRBJ1-4; D may be TRBD1 (6 bases). The germline gives CDR1 LNHDA, CDR2 SQIVND (reference sequence). The V end lost 5 bases, the J end lost 3 bases, and 16 bases lay between the germline ends. This CDR3 has 16 residues. The CDR3 bases are TGTGCCAGTAGTCTCAACCACAGGGCCCCTAATGAAAAACTGTTTTTT. Protein sequence: CASSLNHRAPNEKLFF.

V usage is TRBV5-1 and J usage is TRBJ2-2; TRBD2 matches at 11 bases. Trimming cost V 3 bases and J 1 base; bases outside gene matches: 5. Germline assignment: CDR1 SGHRS and CDR2 YFSETQ. The CDR3 extends over 17 amino acids. CDR3 sequence reads: CASSYLGTSGNTGELFF. The CDR3 DNA follows: TGCGCCAGCAGCTACCTCGGGACTAGCGGGAACACCGGGGAGCTGTTTTTT.

The J gene is TRBJ2-7, the V gene TRBV6-1; D unresolved. This CDR3 contains 13 residues. V was clipped by 1 base and J by 7 bases, with 11 bases between them. CDR1 is MNHNS and CDR2 is SASEGT in the germline V gene. The CDR3 sequence is CASSEGLEWEQYF. For the CDR3, the DNA is TGTGCCAGCAGTGAAGGCTTAGAGTGGGAGCAGTACTTC.

The J gene is TRBJ2-7, the V gene TRBV5-6, with TRBD1 identical over 7 bases. The CDR3 has 12 residues. With 4 bases clipped from V and 7 bases from J, the junction kept 5 bases outside the gene matches. Germline CDR1 reads SGHDT; CDR2 reads YYEEEE. CDR3 bases: TGTGCCAGCAGCCCGACAGGGCGGGAGCAGTACTTC. Translated: CASSPTGREQYF.

The chain recombines TRBV7-8 with TRBJ1-2, with 7 nucleotides matching TRBD1. CDR3 length: 14 amino acids. Per the germline V gene, CDR1 is SGHVS and CDR2 is FQNEAQ. The V gene end was trimmed by 4 bases and the J gene end by 7 bases; junction bases not matched to a gene: 9. The CDR3 region has the DNA TGTGCCAGCAGCTCCGCGAAGGGGGCTCTTGGCTACACCTTC. Protein product: CASSSAKGALGYTF.

This chain connects TRBV2 to TRBJ1-1; 7 bases map to TRBD1. V shed 6 bases, J shed 7 bases, and the junction held 14 bases outside the gene matches. The CDR3 contains 15 residues. The germline CDR1 and CDR2 sequences are SNHLY and FYNNEI. DNA for the CDR3: TGTGCCAGCAGAGCACAAGGGACAGACACCTTTGAAGCTTTCTTT. This codes for CASRAQGTDTFEAFF.

This chain connects TRBV19 to TRBJ2-7, with TRBD2 matching 10 bases. The CDR3 has 15 residues. V shed 5 bases and J 1 base; nucleotides not matched to a gene: 5. Germline V gene data show CDR1 as LNHDA and CDR2 as SQIVND (reference sequence). The DNA for the CDR3 is TGTGCCAGTAGTGCCCTTAGCGGGGGGTCCTACGAGCAGTACTTC. The encoded protein is CASSALSGGSYEQYF.

The V and J genes are TRBV10-1 and TRBJ2-7; D possibly corresponds to TRBD2 (7 bases). The CDR3 is 13 residues long. The V end lost 8 bases, the J end lost 0 bases, and 11 bases lay between the germline ends. Germline V gene lookup returns CDR1 WNHNN and CDR2 SYGVQD (reference sequence). CDR3 protein: CASAGASSYEQYF. As DNA, the CDR3 is TGCGCCAGCGCGGGGGCTAGCTCCTACGAGCAGTACTTC.

The V gene is TRBV10-1, the J gene TRBJ1-5; TRBD1 matches 9 bases. The CDR3 has 18 amino acids. V shed 6 bases, J shed 0 bases, and the junction held 12 bases outside the gene matches. The germline V gene encodes CDR1 WNHNN and CDR2 SYGVQD (reference sequence). The CDR3 DNA follows: TGCGCCAGCAGCCCACAGGGGGCCCTCATCCATAGCAATCAGCCCCAGCATTTT. This encodes CASSPQGALIHSNQPQHF.

The chain is built from TRBV10-3 and TRBJ1-1, with a weak D call TRBD1 (5 bases). V was shortened by 3 bases and J by 4 bases, with 12 bases between the two germline ends. Germline values: CDR1 ENHRY, CDR2 SYGVKD. CDR3 length: 14 residues. In nucleotides, the CDR3 is TGTGCCATCAGTGAACCGGGGGGAACCACTGAAGCTTTCTTT. It specifies CAISEPGGTTEAFF.

The chain uses TRBV4-1 and TRBJ1-1; D call uncertain. The ends were cut back, 1 base at V and 10 bases at J, with 13 bases in the middle. This CDR3 comprises 13 residues. The germline V gene encodes CDR1 MGHRA and CDR2 YSYEKL. The CDR3 sequence is CASSQGPLIGAFF. CDR3 coding DNA: TGCGCCAGCAGCCAAGGCCCCCTTATCGGAGCTTTCTTT.

This clone was detected once. The chain has TRBV27 and TRBJ2-3, with D perhaps matching TRBD1 (5 bases). V lost 7 bases and J 5 bases, leaving 19 bases between the germline ends. The CDR3 contains 15 residues. Germline CDR1 is MNHEY and CDR2 is SMNVEV (reference sequence). The CDR3, as DNA: TGTGCCAGCACCCCCAGGGTTCCTGGGGAAGATACGCAGTATTTT. Translating gives CASTPRVPGEDTQYF.

The chain is built from TRBV19 and TRBJ2-1, with 12 bases lining up with TRBD2. This CDR3 region has 17 residues. Trimming removed 5 bases from V and 5 bases from J; junction bases left unmatched: 10. Germline CDR1 and CDR2: LNHDA and SQIVND (reference sequence). The CDR3 loop is CASSAVSSGGADNEQFF. The CDR3 DNA sequence: TGTGCCAGTAGTGCGGTTTCTAGCGGGGGGGCGGACAATGAGCAGTTCTTC.

This chain links TRBV30 with TRBJ2-1, with TRBD2 matching over 8 bases. The CDR3 totals 19 residues. Looked up from germline, CDR1 is GTSNPN and CDR2 is SVGIG (reference sequence). J was trimmed by 7 bases and V by 0 bases; bases with no gene match: 20. The CDR3 DNA follows: TGTGCCTGGAGTGTACTATTGCTCTCGGCGCCACGGGGGGGGAATGAGCAGTTCTTC. Residues: CAWSVLLLSAPRGGNEQFF.

V usage is TRBV19 and J usage is TRBJ1-2; no reliable D call. The CDR3 runs 12 residues. V shed 1 base and J shed 10 bases, with 10 bases lying between them. Germline CDR1 is LNHDA and CDR2 is SQIVND (reference sequence). CDR3 DNA: TGTGCCAGTAGTATAGGTCGTGGAGACTACACCTTC. Protein: CASSIGRGDYTF.

This rearrangement joins TRBV4-1 to TRBJ2-1; 12 bases align to TRBD2. The CDR3 runs 17 residues. V trimming: 3 bases; J trimming: 5 bases; junction bases outside the gene matches: 8. Looked up from germline, CDR1 is MGHRA and CDR2 is YSYEKL. The CDR3: CASSQAELAGGNNEQFF. Written as DNA, the CDR3 is TGCGCCAGCAGCCAGGCGGAGCTAGCGGGAGGGAACAATGAGCAGTTCTTC.

The V gene is TRBV5-1, the J gene TRBJ1-4, with a tentative D call TRBD1 (6 bases). V lost 3 bases, J lost 0 bases, and 9 bases lay in between. The CDR3 is made up of 15 amino acids. In germline, CDR1 is SGHRS, CDR2 YFSETQ. The chain's CDR3 is CASSWTAATNEKLFF. The CDR3, as DNA: TGCGCCAGCAGCTGGACAGCCGCAACTAATGAAAAACTGTTTTTT.

The rearrangement joins TRBV5-1 to TRBJ1-6; a weak D match, TRBD1 (5 bases). Trimming removed 0 bases from V and 7 bases from J, with 11 bases in between. This CDR3 has 15 residues. Germline loops: CDR1 SGHRS, CDR2 YFSETQ. Here the CDR3 DNA reads TGCGCCAGCAGCTTGGCTGACAGATTAAATTCACCCCTCCACTTT. Encoded protein: CASSLADRLNSPLHF.